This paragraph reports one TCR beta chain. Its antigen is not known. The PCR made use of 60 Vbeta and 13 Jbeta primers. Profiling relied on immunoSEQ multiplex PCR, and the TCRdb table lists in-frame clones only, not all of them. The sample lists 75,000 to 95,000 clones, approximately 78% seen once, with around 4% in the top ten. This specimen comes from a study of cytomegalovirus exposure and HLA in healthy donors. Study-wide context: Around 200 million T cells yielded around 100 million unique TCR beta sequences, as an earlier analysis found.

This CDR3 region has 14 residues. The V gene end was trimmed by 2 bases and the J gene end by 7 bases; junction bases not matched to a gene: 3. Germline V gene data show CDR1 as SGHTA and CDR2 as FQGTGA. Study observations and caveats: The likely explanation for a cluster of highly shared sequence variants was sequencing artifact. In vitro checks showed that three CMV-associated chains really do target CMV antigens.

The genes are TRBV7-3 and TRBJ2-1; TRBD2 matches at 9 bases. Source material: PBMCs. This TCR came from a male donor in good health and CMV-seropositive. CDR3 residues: CASSLAGGPNEQFF. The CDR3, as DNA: TGTGCCAGCAGCTTAGCGGGGGGGCCGAATGAGCAGTTCTTC.